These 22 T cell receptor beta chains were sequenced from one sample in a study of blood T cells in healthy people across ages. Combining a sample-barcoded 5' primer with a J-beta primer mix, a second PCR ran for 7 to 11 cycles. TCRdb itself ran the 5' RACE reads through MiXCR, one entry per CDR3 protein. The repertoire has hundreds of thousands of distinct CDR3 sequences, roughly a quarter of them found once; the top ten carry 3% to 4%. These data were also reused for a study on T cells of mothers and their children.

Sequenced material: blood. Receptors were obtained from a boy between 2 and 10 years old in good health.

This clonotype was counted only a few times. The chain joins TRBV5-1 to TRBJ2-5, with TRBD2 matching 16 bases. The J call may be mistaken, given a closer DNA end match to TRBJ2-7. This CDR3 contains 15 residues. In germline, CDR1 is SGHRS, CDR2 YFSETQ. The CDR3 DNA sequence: TGCGCCAGCAGCTGGGGACTAGCGGGAGGGCGCGAGCAGTACTTC. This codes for CASSWGLAGGREQYF.

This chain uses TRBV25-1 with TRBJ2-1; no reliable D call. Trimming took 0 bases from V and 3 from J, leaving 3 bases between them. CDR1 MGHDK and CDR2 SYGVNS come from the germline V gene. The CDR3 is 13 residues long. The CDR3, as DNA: TGTGCCAGCAGTGAATACGACTACAATGAGCAGTTCTTC. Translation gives CASSEYDYNEQFF.

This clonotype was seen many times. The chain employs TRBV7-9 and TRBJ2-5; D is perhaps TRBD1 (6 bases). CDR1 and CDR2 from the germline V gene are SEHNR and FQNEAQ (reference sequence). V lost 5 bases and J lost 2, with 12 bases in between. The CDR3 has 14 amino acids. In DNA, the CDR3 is TGTGCCAGCAGCCCAGACAGGACGCAAGAGACCCAGTACTTC. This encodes CASSPDRTQETQYF. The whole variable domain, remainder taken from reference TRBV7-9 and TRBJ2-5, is DTGVSQNPRHKITKRGQNVTFRCDPISEHNRLYWYRQTLGQGPEFLTYFQNEAQLEKSRLLSDRFSAERPKGSFSTLEIQRTEQGDSAMYLCASSPDRTQETQYFGPGTRLLVL.

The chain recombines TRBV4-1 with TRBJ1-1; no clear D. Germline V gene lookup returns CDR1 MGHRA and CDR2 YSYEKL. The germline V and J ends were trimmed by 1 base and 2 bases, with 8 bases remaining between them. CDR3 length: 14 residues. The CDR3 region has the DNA TGCGCCAGCAGCCAAGCAATCCTAAACACTGAAGCTTTCTTT. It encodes CASSQAILNTEAFF.

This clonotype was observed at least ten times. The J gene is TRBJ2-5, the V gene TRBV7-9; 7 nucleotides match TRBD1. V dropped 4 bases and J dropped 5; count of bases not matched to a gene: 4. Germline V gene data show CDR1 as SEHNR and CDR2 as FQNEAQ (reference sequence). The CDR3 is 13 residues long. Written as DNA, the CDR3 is TGTGCCAGCAGCTCACAGGGGCGGGAGACCCAGTACTTC. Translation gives CASSSQGRETQYF.

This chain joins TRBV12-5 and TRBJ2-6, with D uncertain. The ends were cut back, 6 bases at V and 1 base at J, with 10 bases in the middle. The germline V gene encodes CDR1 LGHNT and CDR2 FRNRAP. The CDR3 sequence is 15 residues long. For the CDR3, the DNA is TGTGCTAGTGGCCCAAGTATTTCTGGGGCCAACGTCCTGACTTTC. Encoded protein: CASGPSISGANVLTF.

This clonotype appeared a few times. CDR3 sequence: CSARRPGRDETQYF. The CDR3 nucleotides are TGCAGTGCTAGGAGGCCAGGACGGGATGAGACCCAGTACTTC. The chain links TRBV20-1 to TRBJ2-5, with a weak D call TRBD2 (5 bases). The ends were cut back, 3 bases at V and 5 bases at J, with 16 bases in the middle. Germline lookup yields CDR1 DFQATT and CDR2 SNEGSKA (reference sequence). This CDR3 contains 14 residues.

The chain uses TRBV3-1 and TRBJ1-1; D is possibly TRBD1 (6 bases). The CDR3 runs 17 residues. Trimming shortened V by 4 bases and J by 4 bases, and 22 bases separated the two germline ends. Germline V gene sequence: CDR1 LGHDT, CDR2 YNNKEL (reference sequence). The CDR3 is CASSRGPAGAGLTEAFF. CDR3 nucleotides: TGTGCCAGCAGCCGGGGCCCCGCAGGGGCCGGGCTCACTGAAGCTTTCTTT.

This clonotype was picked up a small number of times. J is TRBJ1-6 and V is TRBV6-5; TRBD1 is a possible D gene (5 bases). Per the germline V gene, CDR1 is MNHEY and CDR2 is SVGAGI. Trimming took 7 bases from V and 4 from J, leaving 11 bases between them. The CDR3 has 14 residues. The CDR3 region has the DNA TGTGCCAGCACCCCCCGACAGTATAATTCACCCCTCCACTTT. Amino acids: CASTPRQYNSPLHF.

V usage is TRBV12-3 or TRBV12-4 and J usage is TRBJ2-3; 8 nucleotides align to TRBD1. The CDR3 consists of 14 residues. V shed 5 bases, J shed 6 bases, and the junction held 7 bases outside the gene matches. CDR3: CASSIQGVADTQYF. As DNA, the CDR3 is TGTGCCAGCAGTATACAGGGGGTGGCGGATACGCAGTATTTT.

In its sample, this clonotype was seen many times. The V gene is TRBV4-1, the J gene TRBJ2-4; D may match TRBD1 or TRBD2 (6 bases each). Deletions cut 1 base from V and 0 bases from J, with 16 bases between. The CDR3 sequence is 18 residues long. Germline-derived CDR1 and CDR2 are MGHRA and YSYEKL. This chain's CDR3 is CASSQVKGGILAKNIQYF. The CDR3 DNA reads TGCGCCAGCAGCCAAGTAAAAGGGGGGATCCTAGCCAAAAACATTCAGTACTTC.

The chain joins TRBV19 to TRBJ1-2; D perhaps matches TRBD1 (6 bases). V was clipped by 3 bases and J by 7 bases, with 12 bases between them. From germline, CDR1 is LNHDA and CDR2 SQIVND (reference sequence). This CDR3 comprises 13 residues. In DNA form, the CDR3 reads TGTGCCAGTAGTATCTTGGGGGCTGGTGGCTACACCTTC. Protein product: CASSILGAGGYTF.

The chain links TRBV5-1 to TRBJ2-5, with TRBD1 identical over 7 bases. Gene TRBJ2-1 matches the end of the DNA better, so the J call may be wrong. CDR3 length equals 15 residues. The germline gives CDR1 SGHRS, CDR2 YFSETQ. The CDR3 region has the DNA TGCGCCAGCAGCTACGGGACAGACCCTTACAATGAGCAGTTCTTC. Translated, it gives CASSYGTDPYNEQFF.

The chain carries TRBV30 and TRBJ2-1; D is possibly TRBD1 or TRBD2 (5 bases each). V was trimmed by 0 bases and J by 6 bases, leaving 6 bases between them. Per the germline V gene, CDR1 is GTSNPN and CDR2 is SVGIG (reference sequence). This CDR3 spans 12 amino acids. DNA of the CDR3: TGTGCCTGGAGTGTGAGGGGCAATGAGCAGTTCTTC. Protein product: CAWSVRGNEQFF.

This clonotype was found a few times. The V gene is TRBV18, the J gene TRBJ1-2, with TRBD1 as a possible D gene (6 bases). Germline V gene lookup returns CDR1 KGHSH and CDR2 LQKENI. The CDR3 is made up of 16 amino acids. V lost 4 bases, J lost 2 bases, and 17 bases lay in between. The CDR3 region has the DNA TGTGCCAGCTCACGTATTTCAGGGGATTCCAACTATGGCTACACCTTC. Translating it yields CASSRISGDSNYGYTF.

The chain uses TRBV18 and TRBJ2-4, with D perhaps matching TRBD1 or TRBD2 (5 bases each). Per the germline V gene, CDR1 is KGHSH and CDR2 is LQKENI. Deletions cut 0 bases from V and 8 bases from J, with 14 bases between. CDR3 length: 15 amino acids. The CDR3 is CASSPPASGRDIQYF. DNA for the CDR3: TGTGCCAGCTCACCACCGGCCTCAGGGAGAGACATTCAGTACTTC. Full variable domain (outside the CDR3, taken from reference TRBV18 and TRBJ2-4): NAGVMQNPRHLVRRRGQEARLRCSPMKGHSHVYWYRQLPEEGLKFMVYLQKENIIDESGMPKERFSAEFPKEGPSILRIQQVVRGDSAAYFCASSPPASGRDIQYFGAGTRLSVL.

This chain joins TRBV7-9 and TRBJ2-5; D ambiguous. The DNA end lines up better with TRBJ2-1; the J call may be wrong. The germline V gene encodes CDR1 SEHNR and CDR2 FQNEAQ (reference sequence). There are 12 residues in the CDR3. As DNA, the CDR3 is TGTGCCAGCAGCTTAGGCTCTTCTGAGCAGTTCTTC. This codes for CASSLGSSEQFF.

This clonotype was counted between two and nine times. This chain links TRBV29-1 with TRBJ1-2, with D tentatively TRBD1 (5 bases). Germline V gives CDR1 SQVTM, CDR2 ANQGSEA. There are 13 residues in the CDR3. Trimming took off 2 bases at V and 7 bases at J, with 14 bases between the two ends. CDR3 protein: CSVEQGMLSGYTF. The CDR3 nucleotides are TGCAGCGTTGAACAGGGAATGCTTAGTGGCTACACCTTC.

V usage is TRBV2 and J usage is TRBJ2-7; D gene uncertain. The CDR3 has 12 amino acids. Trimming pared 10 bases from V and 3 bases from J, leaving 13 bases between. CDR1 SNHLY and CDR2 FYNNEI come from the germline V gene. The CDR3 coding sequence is TGTGCCACACTCGGACCCTTCTACGAGCAGTACTTC. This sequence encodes CATLGPFYEQYF.

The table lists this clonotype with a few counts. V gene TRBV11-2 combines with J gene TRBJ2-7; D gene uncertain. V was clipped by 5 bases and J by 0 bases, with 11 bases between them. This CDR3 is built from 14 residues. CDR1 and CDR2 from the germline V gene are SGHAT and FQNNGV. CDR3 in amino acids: CASSEEIASYEQYF. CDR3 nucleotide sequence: TGTGCCAGCAGCGAGGAAATAGCCTCCTACGAGCAGTACTTC.

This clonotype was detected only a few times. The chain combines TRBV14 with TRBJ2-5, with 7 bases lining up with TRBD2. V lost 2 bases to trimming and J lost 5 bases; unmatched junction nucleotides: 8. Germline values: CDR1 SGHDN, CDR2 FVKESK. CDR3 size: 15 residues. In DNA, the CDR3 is TGTGCCAGCAGCCAAAGGCCTAGCGGTTTGGAGACCCAGTACTTC. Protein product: CASSQRPSGLETQYF.

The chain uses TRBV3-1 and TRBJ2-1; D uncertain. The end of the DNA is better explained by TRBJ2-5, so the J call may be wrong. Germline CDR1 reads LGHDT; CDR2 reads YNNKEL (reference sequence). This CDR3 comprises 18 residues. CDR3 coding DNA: TGTGCCAGCAGCCAAGATCTGTATTTTGGGCAGAATCAAGAGACCCAGTACTTC. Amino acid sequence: CASSQDLYFGQNQETQYF.